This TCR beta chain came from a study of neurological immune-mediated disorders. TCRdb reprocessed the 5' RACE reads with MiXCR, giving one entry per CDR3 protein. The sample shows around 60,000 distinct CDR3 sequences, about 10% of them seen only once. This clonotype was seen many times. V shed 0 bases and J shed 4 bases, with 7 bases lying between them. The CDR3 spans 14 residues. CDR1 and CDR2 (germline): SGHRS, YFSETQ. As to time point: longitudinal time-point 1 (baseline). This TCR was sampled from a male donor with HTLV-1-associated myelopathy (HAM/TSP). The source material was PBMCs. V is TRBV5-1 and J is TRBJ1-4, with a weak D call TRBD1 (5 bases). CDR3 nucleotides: TGCGCCAGCAGCTTGGGCAGGGTTAATGAAAAACTGTTTTTT. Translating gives CASSLGRVNEKLFF.